The present T cell receptor (beta chain) was sequenced within a study of response to subunit inactivated influenza vaccine (dated by TCRdb to the late 2010s). Regarding the research as a whole: Deep quantitative profiling of the T cell receptor repertoire was used in the study to follow responses to a trivalent subunit inactivated influenza vaccine. Study-wide findings and limitations: It was suggested by the authors that each seasonal influenza vaccination may recruit only a limited number of new T cells.

CDR3 length: 13 amino acids, cysteine to phenylalanine. The sequence is cut down to CDR3 DNA, 39 bases in frame from base 1. The germline V gene encodes CDR1 SGHTA and CDR2 FQGTGA. As concerns this clonotype: Its recognized antigen is unknown. A read error is likely here: a far larger clone is one base away.

The library came from RT-PCR. Reads for this sample came from an Illumina HiSeq 2500. Through fastp at Q25 and MiXCR, TCRdb rebuilt clones from the public reads, retaining in-frame beta chains. CDR3 protein duplicates are merged, each entry listing the most common genes and DNA. Counted in this sample were a few hundred thousand distinct CDR3 sequences; 14% of them appeared once. Of the sample, 11% is held by the ten largest clones. The sequence joins TRBV7-3 to TRBJ2-1; TRBD2 is possibly the D segment (6 matching bases). Sequencing was performed on PBMCs from blood, taken approximately 12 days after vaccination. The receptor comes from a man between 45 and 60 years old who received an inactivated influenza vaccine. Donor details come from another sample of the same person, matched by shared clones. The CDR3 protein sequence reads: CASSQGLYNKQFF. The nucleotides read TGTGCCAGCAGCCAGGGACTTTACAATAAGCAGTTCTTC.